The 32 T cell receptor beta chains below were found in one sample sequenced in a study of blood T cell repertoires in COVID-19. Repertoires were generated with immunoSEQ multiplex PCR, while TCRdb's copy carries only in-frame clones and drops some. Among 95,000 to 150,000 clones listed, 70% to 85% were seen once. Sequencing used peripheral blood. These receptors were taken from a woman in her 70s with acute or convalescent COVID-19.

J is TRBJ1-2 and V is TRBV7-9; 7 bases match TRBD1. Germline CDR1 and CDR2: SEHNR and FQNEAQ (reference sequence). The CDR3 is made up of 13 amino acids. V dropped 6 bases and J dropped 4; count of bases not matched to a gene: 5. As DNA, the CDR3 is TGTGCCAGCAGACCGGAGGGGGCCTATGGCTACACCTTC. This codes for CASRPEGAYGYTF. The whole variable domain, filled in from reference TRBV7-9 and TRBJ1-2, reads DTGVSQNPRHKITKRGQNVTFRCDPISEHNRLYWYRQTLGQGPEFLTYFQNEAQLEKSRLLSDRFSAERPKGSFSTLEIQRTEQGDSAMYLCASRPEGAYGYTFGSGTRLTVV.

The V call is TRBV5-5, the J call TRBJ1-2; no firm D call. Trimming took 0 bases from V and 0 from J, leaving 12 bases between them. Germline lookup yields CDR1 SGHKS and CDR2 YYEKEE (reference sequence). The CDR3 consists of 16 residues. CDR3 residues: CASSLAAAGSNYGYTF. In DNA form, the CDR3 reads TGTGCCAGCAGCTTGGCCGCCGCGGGATCTAACTATGGCTACACCTTC.

This chain uses TRBV6-5 with TRBJ2-3, with 7 bases matching TRBD2. Germline-derived CDR1 and CDR2 are MNHEY and SVGAGI. V lost 7 bases to trimming and J lost 4 bases; unmatched junction nucleotides: 11. CDR3 size: 15 residues. CDR3 nucleotide sequence: TGTGCCAGCATACGGTCGGCGGGGGAGTCAGATACGCAGTATTTT. This gives the protein CASIRSAGESDTQYF.

The chain is built from TRBV12-3 or TRBV12-4 and TRBJ1-2; D is possibly TRBD1 (5 bases). V shed 6 bases and J shed 1 base, with 9 bases lying between them. The CDR3 sequence is 13 residues long. The CDR3 region has the DNA TGTGCCAGCAGATCGGGGGGTAACTATGGCTACACCTTC. Its translation is CASRSGGNYGYTF.

The table lists this clone with a few counts. The rearrangement uses TRBV6-2 or TRBV6-3 and TRBJ1-4; no clear D gene. Germline values: CDR1 MNHEY, CDR2 SVGEGT. V lost 5 bases and J 6 bases, leaving 13 bases between the germline ends. There are 14 residues in the CDR3. The CDR3 region is CASSADILYEKLFF. The CDR3 region has the DNA TGTGCCAGCAGTGCAGACATCCTCTATGAAAAACTGTTTTTT.

V and J are TRBV6-5 and TRBJ1-4, with D possibly being TRBD1 (6 bases). V was pared by 6 bases and J by 3 bases, with 14 bases between. Germline CDR1 is MNHEY and CDR2 is SVGAGI. The CDR3 sequence is 15 residues long. Written as DNA, the CDR3 is TGTGCCAGCAGCTCACAGGGATTAGCTAATGAAAAACTGTTTTTT. As protein: CASSSQGLANEKLFF.

The chain carries TRBV20-1 and TRBJ1-1; TRBD1 matches at 8 bases. Germline V gives CDR1 DFQATT, CDR2 SNEGSKA (reference sequence). This CDR3 contains 15 residues. The V gene end was trimmed by 3 bases and the J gene end by 2 bases; junction bases not matched to a gene: 8. As DNA, the CDR3 is TGCAGTGCTAGTGGAACAGGACAGGGTAACACTGAAGCTTTCTTT. It is translated as CSASGTGQGNTEAFF.

As DNA, the CDR3 is TGTGCCAGCAGTCCCGGGACAGGGGGTAACTATGGCTACACCTTC. This gives the protein CASSPGTGGNYGYTF. The rearrangement uses TRBV6-5 and TRBJ1-2, with TRBD1 matching over 11 bases. The CDR3 covers 15 residues. Per germline, CDR1 MNHEY and CDR2 SVGAGI. V dropped 5 bases and J dropped 1; count of bases not matched to a gene: 3.

This rearrangement joins TRBV18 to TRBJ2-1, with a possible D match to TRBD2 (7 bases). CDR3 length equals 17 residues. Trimming took 3 bases from V and 8 from J, leaving 23 bases between them. Germline values: CDR1 KGHSH, CDR2 LQKENI. As DNA, the CDR3 is TGTGCCAGCTCACCGTTGGGGGGGGCCGGGCCAAGAGATGAGCAGTTCTTC. This encodes CASSPLGGAGPRDEQFF.

J is TRBJ1-2 and V is TRBV19, with D tentatively TRBD1 (6 bases). The CDR3 contains 14 residues. V lost 7 bases and J lost 8, with 20 bases in between. The V gene's germline CDR1 is LNHDA and CDR2 SQIVND (reference sequence). For the CDR3, the DNA is TGTGCCAGTAAGGGAGATGGGGGCCCTGCCGGCTACACCTTC. It encodes CASKGDGGPAGYTF.

The V call is TRBV19, the J call TRBJ1-4, with D possibly being TRBD1 (6 bases). V lost 2 bases to trimming and J lost 7 bases, with 11 bases between them. There are 14 residues in the CDR3. The V gene's germline CDR1 is LNHDA and CDR2 SQIVND (reference sequence). The CDR3 reads CASSIFGGREKLFF. The CDR3 DNA reads TGTGCCAGTAGTATATTTGGGGGCCGTGAAAAACTGTTTTTT. The full variable domain, its missing parts supplied by reference TRBV19 and TRBJ1-4, is DGGITQSPKYLFRKEGQNVTLSCEQNLNHDAMYWYRQDPGQGLRLIYYSQIVNDFQKGDIAEGYSVSREKKESFPLTVTSAQKNPTAFYLCASSIFGGREKLFFGSGTQLSVL.

J is TRBJ2-5 and V is TRBV7-6; 7 bases are shared with TRBD1. The CDR3 sequence is 13 residues long. Germline-derived CDR1 and CDR2 are SGHVS and FNYEAQ. Trimming at V came to 5 bases and at J to 5 bases, leaving 5 bases not matched to a gene. CDR3: CASSVDRDETQYF. Written as DNA, the CDR3 is TGTGCCAGCAGCGTTGACAGGGATGAGACCCAGTACTTC.

This clone was counted once. CDR3 nucleotides: TGTGCCAGCAGCTTTAAGGGGCCAGGGGCCAACGTCCTGACTTTC. Its translation is CASSFKGPGANVLTF. This chain uses TRBV5-4 with TRBJ2-6, with D maybe TRBD1 (5 bases). CDR1 SGHNT and CDR2 YYREEE come from the germline V gene (reference sequence). V lost 2 bases, J lost 4 bases, and 10 bases lay in between. The CDR3 spans 15 residues.

V gene TRBV5-1 combines with J gene TRBJ1-6, with D unclear. This CDR3 is 14 amino acids long. Germline V gene lookup returns CDR1 SGHRS and CDR2 YFSETQ. Deletions cut 2 bases from V and 5 bases from J, with 8 bases between. The CDR3 coding sequence is TGCGCCAGCAGCTTAGCGGGTCATAATTCACCCCTCCACTTT. Amino acid sequence: CASSLAGHNSPLHF.

About this clone: Additional DNA sequences in this sample encode the identical CDR3. The rearrangement joins TRBV7-2 to TRBJ1-5; 8 bases map to TRBD1. This CDR3 comprises 14 residues. V was pared by 3 bases and J by 3 bases, with 1 base of the junction left unmatched. Germline V lookup: CDR1 SGHTA, CDR2 FQGNSA. The CDR3 protein is CASSLGQVNQPQHF. CDR3 coding DNA: TGTGCCAGCAGCTTGGGACAGGTCAATCAGCCCCAGCATTTT.

This chain links TRBV4-2 with TRBJ1-1, with D perhaps matching TRBD1 (6 bases). The ends were cut back, 5 bases at V and 7 bases at J, with 14 bases in the middle. Germline-derived CDR1 and CDR2 are LGHNA and YNFKEQ. This CDR3 is built from 13 residues. CDR3 amino acids: CASSYGQSNEAFF. CDR3 DNA: TGTGCCAGCAGCTATGGACAGTCCAATGAAGCTTTCTTT.

The count of this clone is one. This rearrangement joins TRBV6-5 to TRBJ2-7; tentatively, D is TRBD1 (6 bases). The CDR3 runs 14 residues. V was clipped by 7 bases and J by 5 bases, with 18 bases between them. CDR1 is MNHEY, CDR2 SVGAGI, per germline. CDR3 amino acids: CASKQAGRGDEQYF. CDR3 DNA sequence: TGTGCCAGCAAACAGGCGGGCAGGGGAGACGAGCAGTACTTC.

The rearrangement uses TRBV3-1 (or the pseudogene TRBV3-2) and TRBJ1-1; D is uncertain. Trimming took off 0 bases at V and 1 base at J, with 21 bases between the two ends. The CDR3 has 19 amino acids. The germline V gene encodes CDR1 LGHDT and CDR2 YNNKEL (reference sequence). CDR3 nucleotides: TGTGCCAGCAGCCAAGATCCAAAGATCGTTCCGGGAACGAACACTGAAGCTTTCTTT. The encoded protein is CASSQDPKIVPGTNTEAFF.

Regarding this clone: This same CDR3 is encoded by further DNA sequences in the sample. This sequence joins TRBV6-5 and TRBJ1-2, with a tentative D call TRBD1 (5 bases). The CDR3 extends over 14 amino acids. Looked up from germline, CDR1 is MNHEY and CDR2 is SVGAGI. V was pared by 0 bases and J by 8 bases, with 13 bases between. The CDR3 loop is CASSYSPGGSGYTF. CDR3 sequence (DNA): TGTGCCAGCAGTTACTCGCCGGGGGGATCAGGCTACACCTTC.

The CDR3 here is CASSFGGPLSGNTIYF. Here the CDR3 DNA reads TGTGCCAGCAGCTTCGGGGGTCCTCTCTCTGGAAACACCATATATTTT. The chain couples TRBV7-9 to TRBJ1-3, with D maybe TRBD1 (5 bases). V dropped 3 bases and J dropped 0 bases, with 12 bases sitting between them. The CDR3 is made up of 16 amino acids. Germline lookup yields CDR1 SEHNR and CDR2 FQNEAQ (reference sequence).

V gene TRBV4-3 combines with J gene TRBJ2-1; 8 bases align to TRBD1. CDR1 is LGHNA, CDR2 YSLEER, per germline. V lost 0 bases and J lost 9; bases outside the gene matches: 7. The length of the CDR3 is 15 residues. The CDR3 bases are TGCGCCAGCAGCCAAGATGTTTCAGGGGGCCGTGAGCAGTTCTTC. It yields the protein CASSQDVSGGREQFF.

V is TRBV6-2 or TRBV6-3 and J is TRBJ2-1; tentatively, D is TRBD1 (5 bases). V was trimmed by 1 base and J by 16 bases, leaving 14 bases between them. The V gene's germline CDR1 is MNHEY and CDR2 SVGEGT. The CDR3 is 12 residues long. CDR3 nucleotide sequence: TGTGCCAGCAGTTACTGGCAGGGTGATAATTTCTTC. Amino acids: CASSYWQGDNFF.

The V call is TRBV18, the J call TRBJ2-1; 8 positions match TRBD1. This CDR3 is 13 amino acids long. The germline gives CDR1 KGHSH, CDR2 LQKENI. With 3 bases clipped from V and 9 bases from J, the junction kept 4 bases outside the gene matches. CDR3 bases: TGTGCCAGCTCACCCTACAGGGGGACTGAGCAGTTCTTC. Protein: CASSPYRGTEQFF.

This rearrangement joins TRBV7-9 to TRBJ2-6, with a weak D call TRBD1 (5 bases). CDR1 SEHNR and CDR2 FQNEAQ come from the germline V gene (reference sequence). The ends were cut back, 2 bases at V and 4 bases at J, with 18 bases in the middle. This CDR3 comprises 18 residues. The CDR3 spells CASSLIRGHSAGANVLTF. CDR3 nucleotide sequence: TGTGCCAGCAGCTTAATTAGGGGCCATTCGGCCGGGGCCAACGTCCTGACTTTC.

The rearrangement uses TRBV19 and TRBJ2-3, with D possibly being TRBD2 (5 bases). CDR1 and CDR2 (germline): LNHDA, SQIVND (reference sequence). CDR3 length: 13 amino acids. With 4 bases removed from V and 11 bases from J, the gap between germline ends came to 16 bases. In DNA, the CDR3 is TGTGCCAGTAGTAATGGAGGAGCTGGGTTGCAGTATTTT. Protein: CASSNGGAGLQYF.

The CDR3 here is CASSEASQGYGAFF. The CDR3 region has the DNA TGTGCCAGCAGTGAAGCGTCACAGGGTTACGGTGCTTTCTTT. This chain links TRBV6-1 with TRBJ1-1; D may be TRBD1 (6 bases). From germline, CDR1 is MNHNS and CDR2 SASEGT. The V end was cut by 0 bases, the J end by 11 bases, with 16 bases between. This CDR3 is 14 amino acids long.

This clone was detected once. This chain links TRBV7-2 with TRBJ1-6, with TRBD1 as a possible D gene (5 bases). Germline CDR1 is SGHTA and CDR2 is FQGNSA. The CDR3 covers 13 residues. V lost 4 bases and J 12 bases, leaving 13 bases between the germline ends. CDR3 nucleotides: TGTGCCAGCAGCTCTCTCGACAGTCGACCCCTCCACTTT. This translates into CASSSLDSRPLHF.

The J gene is TRBJ2-2, the V gene TRBV6-5; D call uncertain. Per germline, CDR1 MNHEY and CDR2 SVGAGI. Trimming shortened V by 6 bases and J by 1 base, and 12 bases separated the two germline ends. The CDR3 runs 15 residues. The CDR3 DNA is TGTGCCAGCAGCGCGTTACGACAGAACACCGGGGAGCTGTTTTTT. Translated: CASSALRQNTGELFF.

This clone was detected once. This chain connects TRBV7-9 to TRBJ1-1; D remains ambiguous. The V end was cut by 2 bases, the J end by 1 base, with 11 bases between. The CDR3 runs 15 residues. Germline loops: CDR1 SEHNR, CDR2 FQNEAQ (reference sequence). The CDR3, as DNA: TGTGCCAGCAGCTTACGGTCCGCAGGGAACACTGAAGCTTTCTTT. Its protein product is CASSLRSAGNTEAFF.

The chain recombines TRBV7-9 with TRBJ1-6; 7 positions agree with TRBD1. Germline CDR1 and CDR2: SEHNR and FQNEAQ (reference sequence). V lost 5 bases to trimming and J lost 8 bases; unmatched junction nucleotides: 9. The CDR3 extends over 15 amino acids. DNA of the CDR3: TGTGCCAGCAGCCCCACAGGGGTCCGGGATTCACCCCTCCACTTT. This gives the protein CASSPTGVRDSPLHF.

The chain recombines TRBV6-2 or TRBV6-3 with TRBJ2-7; TRBD1 matches at 9 bases. V trimming: 5 bases; J trimming: 9 bases; junction bases outside the gene matches: 11. Germline lookup yields CDR1 MNHEY and CDR2 SVGEGT. The CDR3 totals 14 residues. CDR3 residues: CASSRGQGFLGQYV. In DNA form, the CDR3 reads TGTGCCAGCAGTCGGGGACAGGGATTCCTCGGGCAGTACGTC.

This chain uses TRBV12-3 or TRBV12-4 with TRBJ1-2, with D unresolved. The CDR3 runs to 11 residues. V was cut by 5 bases and J by 4 bases, with 5 bases left in between. As DNA, the CDR3 is TGTGCCAGCAGTCCCAGCTATGGCTACACCTTC. Encoded protein: CASSPSYGYTF.